This T cell receptor (beta chain) stems from a study of PD-1 blockade in classical Hodgkin lymphoma. About the study: Patients were given intravenous nivolumab, 3 mg/kg, every 2 weeks.

Trimming took 4 bases from V and 2 from J; bases not matched to a gene: 10. CDR1 is SGHAT, CDR2 FQNNGV, per germline. CDR3 length: 17 amino acids. Only in-frame clones appear in the TCRdb table, and some are missing; sequencing was by immunoSEQ multiplex PCR. The data hold roughly 30,000 clones, with roughly 80% observed a single time. Time point described: cycle 4 day 1 (C4D1), after less than seven weeks of nivolumab. All trial patients relapsed after autologous stem cell transplantation. Investigators isolated CD4+ T cells from thawed PBMCs through magnetic negative selection. The chain couples TRBV11-2 to TRBJ2-3, with 9 bases that match TRBD1. The receptor's source is a human donor with classical Hodgkin lymphoma. This sample comprised CD4+ T cells from blood, obtained before the fourth cycle of nivolumab. The CDR3 sequence is CASSSPPGQGYTDTQYF. The CDR3 region has the DNA TGTGCCAGCAGCTCACCGCCGGGACAGGGATACACAGATACGCAGTATTTT.